This TCR beta chain was captured by sequencing in a study of radiotherapy plus CTLA-4 blockade in lung cancer. The study gave focal radiation plus ipilimumab CTLA-4 blockade to patients with chemo-refractory metastatic non-small-cell lung cancer. Germline-derived CDR1 and CDR2 are SGHRS and YFSETQ. V was pared by 3 bases and J by 2 bases, with 12 bases of the junction left unmatched. The CDR3 runs 17 residues. Here immunoSEQ multiplex PCR was the method, and the copy in TCRdb shows in-frame clones only, minus some. The table has under 40,000 clones, approximately 70% seen once. This TCR derives from a human donor with non-small cell lung cancer who had stable disease on radiotherapy plus ipilimumab. The input for sequencing was peripheral blood, taken from a patient treated with radiotherapy plus ipilimumab. V and J are TRBV5-1 and TRBJ2-7, with 9 bases aligning to TRBD1. Written as DNA, the CDR3 is TGCGCCAGCAGCTACTTATTCCGGGACAGGGCAACCTACGAGCAGTACTTC. It is translated as CASSYLFRDRATYEQYF. Full variable domain (outside the CDR3, taken from reference TRBV5-1 and TRBJ2-7): KAGVTQTPRYLIKTRGQQVTLSCSPISGHRSVSWYQQTPGQGLQFLFEYFSETQRNKGNFPGRFSGRQFSNSRSEMNVSTLELGDSALYLCASSYLFRDRATYEQYFGPGTRLTVT.